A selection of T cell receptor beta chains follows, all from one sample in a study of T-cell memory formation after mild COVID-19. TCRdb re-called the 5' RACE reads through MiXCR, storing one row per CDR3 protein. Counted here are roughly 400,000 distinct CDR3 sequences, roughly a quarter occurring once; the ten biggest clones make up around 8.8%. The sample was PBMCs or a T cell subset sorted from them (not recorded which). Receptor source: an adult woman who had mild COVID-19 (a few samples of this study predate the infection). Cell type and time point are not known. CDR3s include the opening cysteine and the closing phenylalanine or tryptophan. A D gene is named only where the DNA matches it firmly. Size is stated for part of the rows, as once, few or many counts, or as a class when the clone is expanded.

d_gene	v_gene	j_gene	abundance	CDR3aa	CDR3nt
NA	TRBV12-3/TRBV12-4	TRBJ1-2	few	CASSLEVVVGGYTF	TGTGCCAGCAGTTTAGAGGTCGTGGTGGGTGGCTACACCTTC
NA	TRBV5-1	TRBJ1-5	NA	CASSREGGYNQPQHF	TGCGCCAGCAGTCGGGAGGGGGGATACAATCAGCCCCAGCATTTT
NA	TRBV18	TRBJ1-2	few	CASSPVGTADYGYTF	TGTGCCAGCTCACCGGTTGGGACGGCGGACTATGGCTACACCTTC
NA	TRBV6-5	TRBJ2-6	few	CASRNLRQASGANVLTF	TGTGCCAGCAGAAATTTAAGACAGGCCTCTGGGGCCAACGTCCTGACTTTC
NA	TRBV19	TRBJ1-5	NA	CASSIGTPHGDQPQHF	TGTGCCAGTAGTATTGGGACACCCCACGGGGATCAGCCCCAGCATTTT
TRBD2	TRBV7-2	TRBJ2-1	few	CASSSLDGRGYNEQFF	TGTGCCAGCAGCTCCCTCGACGGGAGGGGCTACAATGAGCAGTTCTTC
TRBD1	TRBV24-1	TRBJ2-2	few	CATSRQGAGELFF	TGTGCCACCAGCCGACAGGGGGCCGGGGAGCTGTTTTTT
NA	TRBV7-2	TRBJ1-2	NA	CASSSVPSNYGYTF	TGTGCCAGCAGCTCAGTGCCCTCTAACTATGGCTACACCTTC
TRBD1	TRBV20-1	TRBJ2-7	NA	CSASSYRGTSYEQYF	TGCAGTGCTTCTTCGTACAGGGGGACCTCCTACGAGCAGTACTTC
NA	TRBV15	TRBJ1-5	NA	CATSRDYNQGGQPQHF	TGTGCCACCAGCAGAGATTATAACCAGGGCGGTCAGCCCCAGCATTTT
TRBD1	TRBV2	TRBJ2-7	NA	CASSEEGTASLQYF	TGTGCCAGCAGTGAAGAGGGGACAGCTAGTTTGCAGTACTTC
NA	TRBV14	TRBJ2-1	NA	CASSLGRKTEQFF	TGTGCCAGCAGTCTAGGACGCAAGACCGAGCAGTTCTTC
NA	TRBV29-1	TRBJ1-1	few	CSVKAGPNTEAFF	TGCAGCGTGAAGGCGGGCCCGAACACTGAAGCTTTCTTT
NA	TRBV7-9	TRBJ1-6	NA	CASSLIGTAGSPLHF	TGTGCCAGCAGCCTCATCGGGACTGCGGGTTCACCCCTCCACTTT
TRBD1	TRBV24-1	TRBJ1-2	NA	CATSDPKDRGGYGYTF	TGTGCCACCAGTGATCCGAAGGACAGGGGCGGCTATGGCTACACCTTC
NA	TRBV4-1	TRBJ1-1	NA	CASSQAGEETEAFF	TGCGCCAGCAGCCAAGCAGGGGAAGAGACTGAAGCTTTCTTT
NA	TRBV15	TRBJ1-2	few	CATSAPGMSYGYTF	TGTGCCACCAGCGCCCCCGGGATGAGCTATGGCTACACCTTC
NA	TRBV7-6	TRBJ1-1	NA	CASSLDERLNTEAFF	TGTGCCAGCAGCTTAGATGAGAGGTTGAACACTGAAGCTTTCTTT
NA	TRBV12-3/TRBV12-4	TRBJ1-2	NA	CASSLGIQGFIYGYTF	TGTGCCAGCAGTTTAGGGATCCAGGGATTCATCTATGGCTACACCTTC
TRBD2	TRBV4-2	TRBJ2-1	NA	CASSQDRGGYNEQFF	TGTGCCAGCAGCCAAGACCGGGGGGGGTACAATGAGCAGTTCTTC
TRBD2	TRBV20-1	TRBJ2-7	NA	CSARVREPYEQYF	TGCAGTGCTAGGGTGCGGGAGCCCTACGAGCAGTACTTC
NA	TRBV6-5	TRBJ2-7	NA	CASSLPPPYEQYF	TGTGCCAGCAGCCTCCCCCCTCCCTACGAGCAGTACTTC
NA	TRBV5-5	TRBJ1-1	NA	CASSWGSETEAFF	TGTGCCAGCAGCTGGGGGAGTGAAACTGAAGCTTTCTTT
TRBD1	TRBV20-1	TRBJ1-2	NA	CSARQGGTNYGYTF	TGCAGTGCCCGACAGGGGGGAACTAACTATGGCTACACCTTC
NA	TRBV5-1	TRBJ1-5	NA	CASSLRGGDNQPQHF	TGCGCCAGCAGCTTGAGGGGGGGAGACAATCAGCCCCAGCATTTT
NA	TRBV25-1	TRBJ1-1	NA	CASSALGEAFF	TGTGCCAGCAGTGCCCTAGGGGAGGCTTTCTTT
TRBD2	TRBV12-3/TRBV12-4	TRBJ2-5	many	CASSLTSGPGGGTQYF	TGTGCCAGCAGTTTGACTAGCGGGCCCGGCGGTGGGACCCAGTACTTC